The 32 T cell receptor beta chains given below trace back to one sample, sequenced in a study of blood T cell repertoires in COVID-19. Assay: immunoSEQ multiplex PCR; the TCRdb copy retains only in-frame clones and omits some. This sample has about 200,000 clones, with just over 85% found just once. The specimen was PBMCs or T cells enriched from blood (not recorded which). Receptor source: a woman in her thirties or forties with acute COVID-19.

The chain's CDR3 is CATGLAGTDTQYF. CDR3 sequence (DNA): TGTGCCACTGGACTAGCGGGAACAGATACGCAGTATTTT. The chain links TRBV5-4 to TRBJ2-3; 12 nucleotides agree with TRBD2. V lost 9 bases, J lost 3 bases, and 2 bases stayed unmatched. The CDR3 has 13 amino acids. CDR1 and CDR2 from the germline V gene are SGHNT and YYREEE (reference sequence). Drawing the rest from reference TRBV5-4 and TRBJ2-3, the complete variable domain is ETGVTQSPTHLIKTRGQQVTLRCSSQSGHNTVSWYQQALGQGPQFIFQYYREEENGRGNFPPRFSGLQFPNYSSELNVNALELDDSALYLCATGLAGTDTQYFGPGTRLTVL.

V gene TRBV3-1 (or the pseudogene TRBV3-2) combines with J gene TRBJ1-2; the match to TRBD1 covers 8 bases. The J segment lost 2 bases and the V segment lost 4 bases, leaving 6 bases of the junction unmatched. Germline V CDR1 and CDR2: LGHDT, YNNKEL (reference sequence). The CDR3 length is 15 residues. CDR3 sequence (DNA): TGTGCCAGCAGCCGCTCGGACAGGGCGAACTATGGCTACACCTTC. Its protein product is CASSRSDRANYGYTF.

J is TRBJ2-2 and V is TRBV7-6; D may be TRBD1 (6 bases). Germline lookup yields CDR1 SGHVS and CDR2 FNYEAQ. The CDR3 is 16 residues long. Deletions cut 1 base from V and 1 base from J, with 10 bases between. DNA of the CDR3: TGTGCCAGCAGCTTAGTCGGGACAATGAACACCGGGGAGCTGTTTTTT. It is translated as CASSLVGTMNTGELFF.

The table lists this clone with a count of one. This chain uses TRBV5-1 with TRBJ2-5, with D maybe TRBD1 (6 bases). Trimming shortened V by 4 bases and J by 1 base, and 17 bases separated the two germline ends. This CDR3 region has 16 residues. Germline CDR1 is SGHRS and CDR2 is YFSETQ. CDR3 sequence reads: CASSREQGRSQETQYF. As DNA, the CDR3 is TGCGCCAGCAGCAGAGAACAGGGTCGGAGCCAAGAGACCCAGTACTTC. Using reference TRBV5-1 and TRBJ2-5 for the parts outside the CDR3, the full variable domain is KAGVTQTPRYLIKTRGQQVTLSCSPISGHRSVSWYQQTPGQGLQFLFEYFSETQRNKGNFPGRFSGRQFSNSRSEMNVSTLELGDSALYLCASSREQGRSQETQYFGPGTRLLVL.

V and J are TRBV30 and TRBJ1-2; D might be TRBD1 (6 bases). The CDR3 runs to 14 residues. Germline V gene lookup returns CDR1 GTSNPN and CDR2 SVGIG (reference sequence). V was cut by 4 bases and J by 4 bases, with 16 bases left in between. In DNA, the CDR3 is TGTGCCTGGATGCGTAACTTAGGGGGCTATGGCTACACCTTC. It encodes CAWMRNLGGYGYTF.

Notes on this clone: A read error may account for a junction end that differs from germline. The identical CDR3 is also encoded by other nucleotide sequences in the sample. The chain uses TRBV27 and TRBJ2-7, with 8 bases identical to TRBD1. This CDR3 spans 14 amino acids. The germline CDR1 and CDR2 sequences are MNHEY and SMNVEV (reference sequence). CDR3: CASSPGQGPYEQYF. The CDR3 DNA reads as TGTGCCAGCAGTCCTGGACAGGGCCCCTACGAGCAGTACTTT.

The CDR3: CASTPGQAGRQPQHF. The CDR3 coding sequence is TGTGCCAGCACCCCTGGGCAGGCGGGACGTCAGCCCCAGCATTTT. The chain employs TRBV28 and TRBJ1-5, with D possibly matching TRBD1 (5 bases). CDR1 MDHEN and CDR2 SYDVKM come from the germline V gene. Trimming removed 7 bases at V and 6 bases at J, with 19 bases between. This CDR3 spans 15 amino acids.

The V gene is TRBV27, the J gene TRBJ2-3, with TRBD1 matching over 8 bases. The CDR3 has 14 residues. V trimming: 7 bases; J trimming: 3 bases; junction bases outside the gene matches: 6. Germline loops: CDR1 MNHEY, CDR2 SMNVEV (reference sequence). The CDR3 region has the DNA TGTGCCAGCACGACAGGGGTTGGGACAGATACGCAGTATTTT. The encoded protein is CASTTGVGTDTQYF.

The chain joins TRBV6-2 or TRBV6-3 to TRBJ2-7, with D possibly TRBD2 on 5 matching bases. The germline V gene has CDR1 MNHEY and CDR2 SVGEGT. The CDR3 totals 12 residues. With 5 bases removed from V and 4 bases from J, the gap between germline ends came to 9 bases. The DNA for the CDR3 is TGTGCCAGCAGTCGGACTGTTTACGAGCAGTACTTC. It is translated as CASSRTVYEQYF.

V usage is TRBV4-1 and J usage is TRBJ2-1; 9 bases agree with TRBD2. V shed 0 bases, J shed 3 bases, and the junction held 6 bases outside the gene matches. Germline CDR1 reads MGHRA; CDR2 reads YSYEKL. This CDR3 has 17 amino acids. In nucleotides, the CDR3 is TGCGCCAGCAGCCAAGATGCGGGGACTAGCCGCTACAATGAGCAGTTCTTC. Amino acid sequence: CASSQDAGTSRYNEQFF.

J is TRBJ2-1 and V is TRBV4-1; tentatively, D is TRBD2 (5 bases). CDR1 is MGHRA and CDR2 is YSYEKL in the germline V gene. The germline V and J ends were trimmed by 1 base and 7 bases, with 14 bases remaining between them. The CDR3 contains 15 residues. The CDR3 region is CASSQAGSEWNEQFF. The CDR3 coding sequence is TGCGCCAGCAGCCAAGCGGGGTCCGAGTGGAATGAGCAGTTCTTC.

The chain couples TRBV28 to TRBJ2-3; D possibly corresponds to TRBD1 (6 bases). CDR1 and CDR2 from the germline V gene are MDHEN and SYDVKM. V shed 1 base and J shed 5 bases, with 10 bases lying between them. The CDR3 has 14 residues. This chain's CDR3 is CASSLSGGRDTQYF. The CDR3 DNA sequence: TGTGCCAGCAGTTTATCTGGGGGCCGAGATACGCAGTATTTT.

The rearrangement links TRBV27 to TRBJ1-1; 11 nucleotides match TRBD1. Trimming cost V 2 bases and J 8 bases; bases outside gene matches: 1. The germline V gene encodes CDR1 MNHEY and CDR2 SMNVEV (reference sequence). The CDR3 has 13 residues. The CDR3 here is CASSLGTGGEAFF. CDR3 bases: TGTGCCAGCAGTTTAGGGACAGGGGGAGAAGCTTTCTTT.

The chain carries TRBV3-1 (or the pseudogene TRBV3-2) and TRBJ1-6; weak D call: TRBD1 (5 bases). Deletions cut 5 bases from V and 6 bases from J, with 14 bases between. The CDR3 consists of 15 residues. CDR1 LGHDT and CDR2 YNNKEL come from the germline V gene (reference sequence). In DNA form, the CDR3 reads TGTGCCAGCAGCTCGGTGGGGCAGAGTAATTCACCCCTCCACTTT. As protein: CASSSVGQSNSPLHF.

The chain uses TRBV19 and TRBJ1-4; 9 positions match TRBD1. Per the germline V gene, CDR1 is LNHDA and CDR2 is SQIVND (reference sequence). Losses at the gene ends were 8 bases for V and 7 bases for J; bases not matched to a gene: 8. This CDR3 region has 14 residues. The DNA for the CDR3 is TGTGCCAGTGCCCCGGACAGGGGACTTGAAAAACTGTTTTTT. It yields the protein CASAPDRGLEKLFF.

V and J are TRBV7-2 and TRBJ1-5, with TRBD1 identical over 10 bases. Germline CDR1 SGHTA, CDR2 FQGNSA. The CDR3 contains 16 residues. J lost 2 bases, V lost 4 bases, and 5 bases had no gene match. The CDR3 spells CASSWDRGYGNQPQHF. The CDR3 bases are TGTGCCAGCAGCTGGGACAGGGGTTATGGCAATCAGCCCCAGCATTTT.

Only a few counts were recorded for this clone. The chain combines TRBV5-1 with TRBJ1-1, with unresolved D. Germline V gene data show CDR1 as SGHRS and CDR2 as YFSETQ. The V end was cut by 2 bases, the J end by 4 bases, with 9 bases between. This CDR3 comprises 13 residues. CDR3 region: CASSLTAGTEAFF. CDR3 nucleotide sequence: TGCGCCAGCAGCTTAACAGCGGGCACTGAAGCTTTCTTT.

This chain joins TRBV7-9 and TRBJ2-5, with TRBD2 matching 14 bases. The CDR3 runs to 15 residues. V lost 5 bases to trimming and J lost 4 bases; unmatched junction nucleotides: 3. Germline V gene sequence: CDR1 SEHNR, CDR2 FQNEAQ (reference sequence). The CDR3 spells CASSVGLAGGETQYF. The CDR3 region has the DNA TGTGCCAGCAGCGTTGGACTAGCGGGAGGAGAGACCCAGTACTTC.

The J gene is TRBJ2-7, the V gene TRBV5-1; 8 bases are a match to TRBD1. Germline values: CDR1 SGHRS, CDR2 YFSETQ. The CDR3 runs 16 residues. V gave up 4 bases and J gave up 4 bases; unmatched junction bases: 13. CDR3 in DNA: TGCGCCAGCAGCGTTGGACAGGGAAGCTCCTTTTACGAGCAGTACTTC. Protein sequence: CASSVGQGSSFYEQYF.

In its sample, this clone was seen a few times. CDR3 DNA sequence: TGTGCCAGCAGCGCCCCGGGACAGGGGGCCCGGGAGACCCAGTACTTC. Its translation: CASSAPGQGARETQYF. This chain links TRBV7-9 with TRBJ2-5; 12 positions match TRBD1. Germline V gene data show CDR1 as SEHNR and CDR2 as FQNEAQ (reference sequence). Germline trimming cut 5 bases from V and 5 bases from J; bases unmatched to any gene: 9. This CDR3 has 16 amino acids.

This clone was detected only a few times. The rearrangement joins TRBV27 to TRBJ2-7, with 9 bases identical to TRBD1. Unmatched junction bases numbered 5, after V lost 6 bases and J lost 2 bases. The germline gives CDR1 MNHEY, CDR2 SMNVEV (reference sequence). The CDR3 sequence is 14 residues long. The CDR3 DNA follows: TGTGCCAGCAGAAAAGACAGGGGGACCTACGAGCAGTACTTC. Translated, it gives CASRKDRGTYEQYF.

The chain combines TRBV27 with TRBJ1-2; 7 bases agree with TRBD1. V lost 0 bases to trimming and J lost 7 bases; unmatched junction nucleotides: 5. This CDR3 is built from 14 residues. Germline V gene sequence: CDR1 MNHEY, CDR2 SMNVEV (reference sequence). Here the CDR3 reads CASSLSRRGSGYTF. The CDR3 nucleotides are TGTGCCAGCAGTTTATCCCGCAGGGGGTCTGGCTACACCTTC.

The chain combines TRBV4-2 with TRBJ2-1, with 10 bases identical to TRBD2. There are 14 residues in the CDR3. Germline loops: CDR1 LGHNA, CDR2 YNFKEQ. With V trimmed by 3 bases and J by 7 bases, 3 bases remained unmatched. The CDR3 loop is CASSQSGRGNEQFF. CDR3 in DNA: TGTGCCAGCAGCCAGAGCGGGAGGGGAAATGAGCAGTTCTTC.

The chain links TRBV2 to TRBJ2-2; possible D gene TRBD1, 6 bases. The germline V gene has CDR1 SNHLY and CDR2 FYNNEI. Trimming took 8 bases from V and 1 from J, leaving 11 bases between them. The CDR3 spans 14 residues. The chain's CDR3 is CASGQGLNTGELFF. DNA of the CDR3: TGTGCCAGCGGGCAGGGGCTGAACACCGGGGAGCTGTTTTTT.

The chain has TRBV5-5 and TRBJ1-2; D is unresolved. The V gene lost 4 bases and the J gene lost 5 bases, with 21 bases spanning the gap. The CDR3 is made up of 16 amino acids. Germline CDR1 is SGHKS and CDR2 is YYEKEE (reference sequence). The chain's CDR3 is CASSPRWKGEWYGYTF. The CDR3 DNA reads TGTGCCAGCAGCCCCCGGTGGAAGGGAGAGTGGTATGGCTACACCTTC.

The chain combines TRBV9 with TRBJ2-1; D perhaps matches TRBD2 (7 bases). The V end was cut by 4 bases, the J end by 7 bases, with 18 bases between. Per the germline V gene, CDR1 is SGDLS and CDR2 is YYNGEE. The CDR3 has 15 residues. CDR3 loop: CASSRGASGGNEQFF. The CDR3 DNA follows: TGTGCCAGCAGCCGGGGGGCTAGCGGAGGGAATGAGCAGTTCTTC.

The chain couples TRBV28 to TRBJ2-7, with 13 bases matching TRBD2. This CDR3 contains 17 residues. The V segment lost 3 bases and the J segment 6 bases; nucleotides outside the gene matches: 11. Germline CDR1 is MDHEN and CDR2 is SYDVKM. The CDR3 reads CASSFTSGRVLGREQYF. In DNA form, the CDR3 reads TGTGCCAGCAGTTTTACTAGCGGGAGGGTATTGGGCCGCGAGCAGTACTTC.

The chain combines TRBV4-1 with TRBJ2-5; 8 bases are shared with TRBD1. The CDR3 extends over 15 amino acids. CDR1 and CDR2 (germline): MGHRA, YSYEKL. V lost 2 bases to trimming and J lost 3 bases; unmatched junction nucleotides: 5. Here the CDR3 DNA reads TGCGCCAGCAGCCAACTTGGACAGGGCAAAGAGACCCAGTACTTC. This sequence encodes CASSQLGQGKETQYF.

The genes are TRBV6-2 or TRBV6-3 and TRBJ2-1, with TRBD2 matching over 10 bases. With 3 bases clipped from V and 8 bases from J, the junction kept 7 bases outside the gene matches. Germline V CDR1 and CDR2: MNHEY, SVGEGT. The CDR3 is 15 amino acids. The CDR3 nucleotides read TGTGCCAGCAGTTATAAGGGACTAGCGTTCGATGAGCAGTTCTTC. This sequence encodes CASSYKGLAFDEQFF.

This rearrangement joins TRBV5-6 to TRBJ1-6; the match to TRBD1 covers 8 bases. CDR1 is SGHDT and CDR2 is YYEEEE in the germline V gene. V was clipped by 4 bases and J by 8 bases; unmatched bases: 8. This CDR3 is built from 15 residues. As DNA, the CDR3 is TGTGCCAGCAGCCTCGGGACAGGATCTTATTCACCCCTCCACTTT. Translating it yields CASSLGTGSYSPLHF.

This chain connects TRBV18 to TRBJ1-2, with 8 bases identical to TRBD1. Trimming at V came to 3 bases and at J to 3 bases, leaving 6 bases not matched to a gene. CDR3 size: 15 residues. Germline loops: CDR1 KGHSH, CDR2 LQKENI. The DNA of the CDR3 is TGTGCCAGCTCACCCCGGGACAGGCCAGACTATGGCTACACCTTC. Translated: CASSPRDRPDYGYTF.

The CDR3 protein is CASSQQLAGVIEQFF. The CDR3, as DNA: TGTGCCAGCAGCCAACAACTAGCGGGAGTAATTGAGCAGTTCTTC. This chain uses TRBV4-2 with TRBJ2-1, with 11 positions matching TRBD2. Germline trimming cut 2 bases from V and 9 bases from J; bases unmatched to any gene: 6. The CDR3 has 15 residues. CDR1 and CDR2 from the germline V gene are LGHNA and YNFKEQ.